This TCR beta chain is drawn from a study of monozygotic twins with inflammatory bowel disease (dated by TCRdb to between 2019 and 2020). Turning to the overall study: The complete study included about 28 monozygotic twin pairs: 19 IBD-discordant Danish pairs and nine German pairs, of which four were IBD-concordant and five were IBD-discordant. Each individual had, on average, about 151 000 unique TCRalpha sequences and 181 000 unique TCRbeta sequences available for analysis. Within discordant pairs, disease-associated traits were sought mainly by comparing IBD patients with their genetically identical healthy co-twins. Summary of the overall study and its limitations: Differing immunosuppressive treatments among patients may have added background noise and inter-individual variability to the repertoires. A decrease in TCRbeta repertoire diversity, as measured by inverse Simpson index, was observed in IBD patients compared with their healthy co-twins. Repertoire similarity did not differ between concordant and discordant twins, which could be due to limited statistical power. Fewer clonotypes were shared with other individuals by IBD patients than by healthy twins, most markedly in patients showing signs of disease activity. Different T cell subtypes could not be distinguished in the analysis. No single strong signal or clonotype linked to IBD turned up in the results, so the idea that one exists was not supported.

From each donor, a 2.5 ml peripheral blood sample was drawn into PAXgene tubes and stored at -80 degrees C. Total RNA was isolated from whole blood with the PAXgene blood miRNA kit on an automated QIAcube, without T cell sorting. Peripheral blood from monozygotic twin pairs concordant or discordant for inflammatory bowel disease was subjected to deep TCRalpha and TCRbeta repertoire profiling with unique molecular barcoding. For every twin pair, smoking habits were documented, and each individual was categorised as a current, former or never smoker. Libraries came from 5' RACE. Preparation of each TCR library used around 3.5 ug of total RNA. For each sample, cDNA was synthesized in eight separate reactions using SMARTScribe reverse transcriptase. During cDNA synthesis, template switching introduced unique molecular identifiers that contained a 6-nucleotide sample barcode. Amplification of TCRalpha and TCRbeta cDNA involved two nested PCRs of roughly 17 and 9 cycles, and each PCR was followed by bead purification. Before amplification, the cDNA was treated with uracil DNA-glycosylase and purified using the QIAquick PCR purification kit. The second PCR was the step at which Illumina TruSeq-compatible adapters and sample-specific barcodes were added. Library quality and concentration were checked on TapeStation and Qubit, and libraries were pooled at about 5 ng each. Pooled libraries were sequenced on an Illumina HiSeq2500 single-index Rapid Run with 2 x 100 bp reads and custom sequencing primers. As for the original processing: PCR and sequencing errors were corrected by UMI-based consensus assembly using MiGEC version 1.2.6. MiXCR version 2.1.1 handled V(D)J alignment, clonotype assembly and CDR3 extraction. To normalise gene usage, clonotype sharing and MAIT/NKT TCR abundance, the top 1000, 10 000 and 20 000 clonotypes in each sample were analysed. After downsampling to 27 000 UMIs, diversity was calculated as the inverse Simpson index using the vegan R package. Paired Mann-Whitney U tests were applied to discordant twin pairs, and Benjamini-Hochberg correction was used for multiple testing. Each entry corresponds to one CDR3 protein sequence from reads that TCRdb reprocessed, and DNA is not given. These V and J calls rely on TCRdb rather than the paper's analysis. The sample table on file contains about 300,000 distinct CDR3 sequences. Of the sample, about 5% falls within the top ten clones.

Regarding this clonotype: Its target antigen remains unknown.

The receptor comes from a human donor with ulcerative colitis or Crohn's disease, or a healthy co-twin of an affected twin (not recorded which). Material for sequencing was blood.

The CDR3 region has the sequence CASSVARADTGELFF. This chain joins TRBV10-1 to TRBJ2-2; TCRdb lists TRBD1, though no DNA is available to test this call. From a lookup of the germline V gene (reference sequence), CDR1 and CDR2 are WNHNN and SYGVQD. The CDR3, cysteine through phenylalanine, is 15 amino acids long. The coding DNA is unavailable.